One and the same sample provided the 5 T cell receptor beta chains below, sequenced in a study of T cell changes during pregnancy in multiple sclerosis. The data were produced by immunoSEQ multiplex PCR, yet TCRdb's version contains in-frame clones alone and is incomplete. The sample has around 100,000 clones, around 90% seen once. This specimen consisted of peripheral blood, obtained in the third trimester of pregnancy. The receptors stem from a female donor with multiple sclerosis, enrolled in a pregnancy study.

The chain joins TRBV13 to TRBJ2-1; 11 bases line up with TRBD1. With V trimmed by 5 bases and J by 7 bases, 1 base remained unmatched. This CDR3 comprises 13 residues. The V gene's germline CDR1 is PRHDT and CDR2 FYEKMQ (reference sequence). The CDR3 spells CASSGDRGNEQFF. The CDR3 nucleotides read TGTGCCAGCAGCGGGGACAGGGGGAATGAGCAGTTCTTC.

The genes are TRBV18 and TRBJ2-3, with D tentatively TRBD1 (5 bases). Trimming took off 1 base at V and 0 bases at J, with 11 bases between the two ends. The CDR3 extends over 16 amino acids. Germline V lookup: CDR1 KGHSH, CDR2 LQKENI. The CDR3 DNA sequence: TGTGCCAGCTCACCACTTCCGGACACTAGCACAGATACGCAGTATTTT. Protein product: CASSPLPDTSTDTQYF.

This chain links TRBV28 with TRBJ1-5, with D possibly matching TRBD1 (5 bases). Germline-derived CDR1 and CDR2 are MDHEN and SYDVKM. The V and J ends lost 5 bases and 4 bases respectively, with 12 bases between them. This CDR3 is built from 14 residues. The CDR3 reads CASSPIQGNQPQHF. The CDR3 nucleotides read TGTGCCAGCAGTCCCATTCAGGGAAATCAGCCCCAGCATTTT.

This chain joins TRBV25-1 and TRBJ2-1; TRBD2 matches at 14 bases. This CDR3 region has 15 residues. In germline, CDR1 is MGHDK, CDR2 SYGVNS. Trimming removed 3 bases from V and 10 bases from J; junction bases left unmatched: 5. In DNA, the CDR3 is TGTGCCAGCAGTGATGGGGGACTAGCGGGAGTGGAGCAGTTCTTC. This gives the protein CASSDGGLAGVEQFF.

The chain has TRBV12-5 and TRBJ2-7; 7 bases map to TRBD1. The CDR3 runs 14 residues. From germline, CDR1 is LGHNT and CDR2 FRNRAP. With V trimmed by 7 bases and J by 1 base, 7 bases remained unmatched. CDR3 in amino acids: CASAHGDSSYEQYF. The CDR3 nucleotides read TGTGCTAGTGCGCATGGGGACAGTTCCTACGAGCAGTACTTC.